This TCR beta chain was recovered during a study of shared clonotypes between healthy human individuals. About the research overall: CD8 memory received one plate per donor, CD8 naive two, CD4 memory three and CD4 naive three.

This CDR3 comprises 17 residues. The V and J ends lost 7 bases and 4 bases, in that order; junction bases with no gene match: 13. Germline loops: CDR1 MNHEY, CDR2 SMNVEV (reference sequence). The method was immunoSEQ multiplex PCR; TCRdb's version includes in-frame clones alone and lacks a portion of them. This table has under 850,000 clones, 55% to 75% appearing once. J is TRBJ2-2 and V is TRBV27, with TRBD1 identical over 9 bases. Source material: memory CD4+ T cells sorted from blood. Subset here: CD45RA-negative fraction. The clonotype originates from a woman in her thirties in good health. CDR3 sequence: CASKPHRDRAGTGELFF. In DNA form, the CDR3 reads TGTGCCAGCAAGCCCCACCGGGACAGGGCGGGCACCGGGGAGCTGTTTTTT.